This TCR beta chain was sequenced in a study of T cell changes during pregnancy in multiple sclerosis. Trimming left V 4 bases short and J 2 bases short, with 11 bases between. The CDR3 is 14 amino acids. The germline gives CDR1 PRHDT, CDR2 FYEKMQ (reference sequence). Sequencing used immunoSEQ multiplex PCR; TCRdb keeps in-frame clones, though not all of them. The table includes around 20,000 clones, around four fifths detected once. This material consisted of CD8+ T cells from peripheral blood mononuclear cells, taken in the first trimester of pregnancy. The chain has TRBV13 and TRBJ2-5; D is perhaps TRBD2 (5 bases). The receptor's source is a female donor in good health, enrolled as a control in a pregnancy study. CDR3 residues: CASSSREPQETQYF. CDR3 nucleotide sequence: TGTGCCAGCAGCTCCCGGGAACCTCAAGAGACCCAGTACTTC. Based on the CDR3 plus reference TRBV13 and TRBJ2-5, the full variable domain is AAGVIQSPRHLIKEKRETATLKCYPIPRHDTVYWYQQGPGQDPQFLISFYEKMQSDKGSIPDRFSAQQFSDYHSELNMSSLELGDSALYFCASSSREPQETQYFGPGTRLLVL.